Detailed here is one TCR beta chain. Its antigen is not known. This sample stems from a study of cytomegalovirus exposure and HLA in healthy donors. Study results and limitations: As was reported, the classifier diagnosed cytomegalovirus status with high specificity and sensitivity.

The CDR3 length is 15 residues. Germline trimming cut 4 bases from V and 3 bases from J; bases unmatched to any gene: 5. Germline-derived CDR1 and CDR2 are SGHRS and YFSETQ. The PCR was carried out with 60 Vbeta primers and 13 Jbeta primers. Using immunoSEQ multiplex PCR, the repertoire was profiled, and TCRdb retains in-frame clones only, with some absent. Of 200,000 to 250,000 clones in the sample, 80% to 90% were seen once. The clonotype originates from a girl aged 2 to 9 in good health and CMV-seronegative. The sample was PBMCs. V gene TRBV5-1 combines with J gene TRBJ2-7, with 12 bases fitting TRBD2. The CDR3 DNA is TGCGCCAGCAGCGTAACACTAGCGGGAGGCTACGAGCAGTACTTC. It specifies CASSVTLAGGYEQYF.